Listed here is a single T cell receptor beta chain. No antigen is known for it. These data originate in a study of Graves' ophthalmopathy and Graves' hyperthyroidism. Study findings and constraints: Blood repertoires reportedly contained most expanded thyroid clonotypes above 0.001 frequency.

Other autoimmune diseases, uncontrolled infections, pregnancy or lactation led to the exclusion of patients. CDR3 size: 14 residues. The germline CDR1 and CDR2 sequences are MNHEY and SMNVEV (reference sequence). Trimming took off 1 base at V and 2 bases at J, with 8 bases between the two ends. As the template, RNA transcripts were used to amplify TCR beta CDR3 regions. The library came from an HTBI-primed first-round RT-PCR and a second-round multiplex PCR. TCRdb reprocessed the multiplex PCR reads via MiXCR and lists one record per CDR3 protein. This sample has about 550,000 distinct CDR3 sequences, with roughly 40% found just once.

Sample: peripheral blood or thyroid tissue (not recorded which). V and J are TRBV27 and TRBJ2-5; D uncertain. The receptor's source is an adult man with Graves' hyperthyroidism. This CDR3 reads CASSLLGRQETQYF. The CDR3 nucleotides read TGTGCCAGCAGTTTATTAGGCAGACAAGAGACCCAGTACTTC.